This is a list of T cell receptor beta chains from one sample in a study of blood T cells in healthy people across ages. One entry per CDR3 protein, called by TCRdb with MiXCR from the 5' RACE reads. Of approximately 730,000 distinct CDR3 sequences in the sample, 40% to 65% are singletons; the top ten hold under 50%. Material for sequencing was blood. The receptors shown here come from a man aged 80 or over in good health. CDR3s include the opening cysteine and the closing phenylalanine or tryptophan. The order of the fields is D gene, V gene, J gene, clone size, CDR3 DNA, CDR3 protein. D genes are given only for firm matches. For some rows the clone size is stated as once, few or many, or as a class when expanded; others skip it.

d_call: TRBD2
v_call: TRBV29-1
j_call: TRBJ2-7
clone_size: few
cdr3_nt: TGCAGCGTCTTCGGGACTAGCGGGAGGGCTCTCCAATACGAGCAGTACTTC
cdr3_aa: CSVFGTSGRALQYEQYF

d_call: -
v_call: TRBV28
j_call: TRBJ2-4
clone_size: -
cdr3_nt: TGTGCCAGCAGCCGCCCAGGGGAAGCCAAAAACATTCAGTACTTC
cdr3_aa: CASSRPGEAKNIQYF

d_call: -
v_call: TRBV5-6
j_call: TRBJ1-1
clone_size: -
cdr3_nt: TGTGCCAGCAGCTTGCCTGGGGCGAGATTGGACACTGAAGCTTTCTTT
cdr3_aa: CASSLPGARLDTEAFF

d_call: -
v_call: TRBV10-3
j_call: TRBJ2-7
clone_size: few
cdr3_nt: TGTGCCATCAGTGGAGGGCTAGCACGAGAGCAGTACTTC
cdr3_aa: CAISGGLAREQYF

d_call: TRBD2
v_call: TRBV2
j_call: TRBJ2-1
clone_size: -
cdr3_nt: TGTGCCAGCAGTCGAGCGGGAGGCAGACTCTACAATGAGCAGTTCTTC
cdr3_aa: CASSRAGGRLYNEQFF

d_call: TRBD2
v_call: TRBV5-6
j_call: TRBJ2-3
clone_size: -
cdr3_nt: TGTGCCAGCAGCTTGACTAGCGGGAGTATGAGATACGCGTATTTT
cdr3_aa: CASSLTSGSMRYAYF

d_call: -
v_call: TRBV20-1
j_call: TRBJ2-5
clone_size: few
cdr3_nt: TGCAGTGCTACCACTGGACGAGAGAGAACCCAGTACTTC
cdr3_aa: CSATTGRERTQYF

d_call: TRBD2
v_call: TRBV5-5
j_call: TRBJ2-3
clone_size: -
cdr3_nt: TGTGCCAGCAGCTTGGTGCTAGCGGGCACAGATACGCAGTATTTT
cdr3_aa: CASSLVLAGTDTQYF

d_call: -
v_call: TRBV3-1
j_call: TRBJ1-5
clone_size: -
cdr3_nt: TGTGCCAACAGCCAAGGTCGCAATCAGCCCCAGCATTTT
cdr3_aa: CANSQGRNQPQHF

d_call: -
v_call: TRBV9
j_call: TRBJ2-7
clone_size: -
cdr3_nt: TGTGCCAGCAGCGCAGGGACAATAGGCGAGCAGTACTTC
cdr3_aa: CASSAGTIGEQYF

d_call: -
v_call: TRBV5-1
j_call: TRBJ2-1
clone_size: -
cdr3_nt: TGCGCCAGCAGTTCGGAGGGGGGGCTAGCGAAAGACTCCTACAATGAGCAGTTCTTC
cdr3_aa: CASSSEGGLAKDSYNEQFF

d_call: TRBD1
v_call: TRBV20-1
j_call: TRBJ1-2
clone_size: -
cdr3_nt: TGCAGTGCTAACCGACAGGGATCTTCTTATGGCTACACCTTC
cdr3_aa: CSANRQGSSYGYTF

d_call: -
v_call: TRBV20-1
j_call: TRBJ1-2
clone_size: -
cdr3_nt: TGCAGTGCCCCAGCGGGGGTTTTGGGCTACACCTTC
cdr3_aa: CSAPAGVLGYTF

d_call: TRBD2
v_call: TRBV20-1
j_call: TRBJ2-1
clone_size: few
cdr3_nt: TGCAGCGGGACTAGCGGGAGGGCCCGACTACGGAATGAGCAGTTCTTC
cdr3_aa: CSGTSGRARLRNEQFF

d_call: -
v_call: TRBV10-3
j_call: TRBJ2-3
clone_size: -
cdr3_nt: TGTGCCATCAGTCGCACAGATACGCAGTATTTT
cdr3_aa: CAISRTDTQYF

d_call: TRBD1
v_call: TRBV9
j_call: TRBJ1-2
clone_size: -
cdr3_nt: TGTGCCAGCAGCGTCTCGGGACAGGGGGGAGGCTACACCTTC
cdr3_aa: CASSVSGQGGGYTF

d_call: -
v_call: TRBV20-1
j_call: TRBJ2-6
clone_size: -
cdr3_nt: TGCAGTGCTCCCCTTATGGCGGGGTCTGGGGCCAACGTCCTGACTTTC
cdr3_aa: CSAPLMAGSGANVLTF

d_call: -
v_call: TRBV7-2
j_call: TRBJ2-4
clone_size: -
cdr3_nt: TGTGCCAGCAGCCCTGATCCCAAAAACATTCAGTACTTC
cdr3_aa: CASSPDPKNIQYF

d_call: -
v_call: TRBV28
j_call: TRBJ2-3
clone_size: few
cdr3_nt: TGTGCCAGCAGCCGTAGGACCCCGGGATCCGGCAGAAGCACAGATACGCAGTATTTT
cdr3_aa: CASSRRTPGSGRSTDTQYF

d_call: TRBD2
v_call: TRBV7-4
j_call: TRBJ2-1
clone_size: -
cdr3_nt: TGTGCCAGCAGCACCCTAGCGGCTGAGCAGTTCTTC
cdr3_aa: CASSTLAAEQFF

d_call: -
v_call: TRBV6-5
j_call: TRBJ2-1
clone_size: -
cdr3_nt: TGTGCCAGCGGTTACTCGACCGTGAGCATTCCCTCTAGCGAGAGTGAGCAGTTCTTC
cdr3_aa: CASGYSTVSIPSSESEQFF

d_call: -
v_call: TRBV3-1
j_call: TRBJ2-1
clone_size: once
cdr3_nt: TGTGCCAGCGTCCGCCATGGGGGAGGTGGTGAGCAGTTCTTC
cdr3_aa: CASVRHGGGGEQFF

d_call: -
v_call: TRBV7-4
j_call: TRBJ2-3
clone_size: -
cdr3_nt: TGTGCCAGCAGCTTAGCGGCAGGGGATCGCAGATACGCGTATTTT
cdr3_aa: CASSLAAGDRRYAYF

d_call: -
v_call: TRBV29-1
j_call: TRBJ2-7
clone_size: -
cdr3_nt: TGCAGCGTTGGGAGGAGGGGCCAGCCCTACGAGCAGTACTTC
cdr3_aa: CSVGRRGQPYEQYF

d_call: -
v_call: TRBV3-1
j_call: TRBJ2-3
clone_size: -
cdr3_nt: TGTGCCAGCAGCCAAGATCAGATTTCCACAGATACGCAGTATTTT
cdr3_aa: CASSQDQISTDTQYF

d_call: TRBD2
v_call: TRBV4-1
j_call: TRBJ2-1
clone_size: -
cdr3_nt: TGCGCCAGCAGCTCAGCTAGCGGCTCCTACAATGAGCAGTTCTTC
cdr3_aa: CASSSASGSYNEQFF

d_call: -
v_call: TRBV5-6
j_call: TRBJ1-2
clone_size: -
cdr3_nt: TGTGCCAGCAGCCCTGTTGGGTGGGCTAACTATGGCTACACCTTC
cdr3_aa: CASSPVGWANYGYTF

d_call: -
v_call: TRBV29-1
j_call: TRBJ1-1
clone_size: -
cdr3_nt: TGCAGCGTTGGGGAAGGGCCTGGTGGGAACACTGAAGCTTTCTTT
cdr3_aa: CSVGEGPGGNTEAFF

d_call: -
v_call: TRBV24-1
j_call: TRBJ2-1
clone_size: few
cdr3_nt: TGTGCCACCAGTGATTCGAGTCCGAGCTCCTACAATGAGCAGTTCTTC
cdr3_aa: CATSDSSPSSYNEQFF

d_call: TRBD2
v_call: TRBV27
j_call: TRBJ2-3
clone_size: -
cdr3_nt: TGTGCCAGCAGTCCCGGGACTAGCGCGCACAGAGACGCGTATTTT
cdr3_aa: CASSPGTSAHRDAYF

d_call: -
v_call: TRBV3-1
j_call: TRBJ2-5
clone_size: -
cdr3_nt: TGTGCCAGCAGCCATCGGCGACTGCGTGAGCAGTACTTC
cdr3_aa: CASSHRRLREQYF

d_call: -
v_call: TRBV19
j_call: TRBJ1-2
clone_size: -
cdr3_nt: TGTGCCAGTAGCCACAGGGAAAGGGGGGTTTATGGCTACACCTTC
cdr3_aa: CASSHRERGVYGYTF

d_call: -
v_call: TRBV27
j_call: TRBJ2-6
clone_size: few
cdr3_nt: TGTGCCAGCAGCCTGGAGTTTGCCCTAGCTGGGGCCAACGTCCTGACTTTC
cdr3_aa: CASSLEFALAGANVLTF

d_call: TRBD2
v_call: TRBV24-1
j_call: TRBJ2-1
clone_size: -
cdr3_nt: TGTGCCACCAGTGACCCTAGCGGGAGGGTCTACAATGAGCAGTTCTTC
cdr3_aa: CATSDPSGRVYNEQFF

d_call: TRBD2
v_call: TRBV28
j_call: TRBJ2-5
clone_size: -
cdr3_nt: TGTGCCAGCAGTCCTGGGACTAGCCAGTACTTC
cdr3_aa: CASSPGTSQYF

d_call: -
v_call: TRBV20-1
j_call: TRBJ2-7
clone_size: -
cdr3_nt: TGCAGTGCTAGAGATCTAGGCGGGCCGTACGAGCAGTACTTC
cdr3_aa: CSARDLGGPYEQYF

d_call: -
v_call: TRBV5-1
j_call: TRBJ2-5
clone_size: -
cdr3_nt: TGCGCCAGCAGCTTGGAAGACCCAGGCGAAGAGACCCAGTACTTC
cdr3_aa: CASSLEDPGEETQYF

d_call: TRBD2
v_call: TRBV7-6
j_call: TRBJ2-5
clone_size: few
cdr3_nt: TGTGCCAGCAGCTTAAGCGGCGGGACTACAGGACAGTACTTC
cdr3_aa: CASSLSGGTTGQYF

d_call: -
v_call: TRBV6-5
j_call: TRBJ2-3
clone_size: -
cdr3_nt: TGTGCCAGCAGTTACGAGGACCCTGGGGTGTTTCCAGATATGCAGTATTTT
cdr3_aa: CASSYEDPGVFPDMQYF

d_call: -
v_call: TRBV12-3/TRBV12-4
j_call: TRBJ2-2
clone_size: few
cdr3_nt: TGTGCCAGCAGTCTCCTGGGGGGCTTGGGGGAGCTGTTTTTT
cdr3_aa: CASSLLGGLGELFF

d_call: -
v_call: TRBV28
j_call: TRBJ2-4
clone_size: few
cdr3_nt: TGTGCCAGCAGCTACGATAGTCTAGCCAAAAACATTCAGTACTTC
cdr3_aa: CASSYDSLAKNIQYF

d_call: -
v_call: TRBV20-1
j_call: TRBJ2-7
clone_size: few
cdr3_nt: TGCAGTGCCGCGGGACAGTCCTCCTACGAGCAGTACTTC
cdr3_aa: CSAAGQSSYEQYF

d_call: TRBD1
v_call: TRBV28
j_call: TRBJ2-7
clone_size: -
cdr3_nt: TGTGCCAGCAGCTCAACAGGGGGTATCGGTTACGAGCAGTACTTC
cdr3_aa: CASSSTGGIGYEQYF

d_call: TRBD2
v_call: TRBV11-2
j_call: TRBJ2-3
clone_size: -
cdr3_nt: TGTGCCAGCAGCCCGCGGACTAGCGCAACAGATACGCAGTATTTT
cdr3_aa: CASSPRTSATDTQYF

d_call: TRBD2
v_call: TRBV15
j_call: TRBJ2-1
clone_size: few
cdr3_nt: TGTGCCACCAGCAAGGTAGAGAGTGGACTAGCGGGAGAAGGCTACAATGAGCAGTTCTTC
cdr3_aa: CATSKVESGLAGEGYNEQFF

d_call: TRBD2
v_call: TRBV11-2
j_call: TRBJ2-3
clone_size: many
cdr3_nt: TGTGCCAGCAGCTTACAAGCGGGAGGGACCAGATACGCGTATTTT
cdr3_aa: CASSLQAGGTRYAYF

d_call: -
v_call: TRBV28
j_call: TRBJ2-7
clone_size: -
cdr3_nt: TGTGCCAGCACTCAATGGGGTCACGAGCAGTACTTC
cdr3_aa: CASTQWGHEQYF

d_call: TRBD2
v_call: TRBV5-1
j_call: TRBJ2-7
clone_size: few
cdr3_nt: TGCGCCAGCAGCCAACCACTAGCGGGAGAACGCTACGAGCAGTACTTC
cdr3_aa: CASSQPLAGERYEQYF